The clone carrying this TCR beta chain was detected only once. Its antigen is as yet unknown. CD4+CD127+ cells were sorted as the conventional CD4 T cells. The record originates from a study of B cell selection in AIRE deficiency. Study-level findings and limits: Of around 3,700 shared Treg TCRbeta sequences, 31.6% were healthy-donor-only and about 9% patient-only.

Trimming took 1 base from V and 5 from J, leaving 17 bases between them. This CDR3 spans 15 amino acids. Germline CDR1 GTSNPN, CDR2 SVGIG (reference sequence). How the authors handled the data: About 9.9x10^4 patient and about 1.3x10^5 healthy donor in-frame TCRbeta sequences came from conventional T cells. Libraries were prepared by immunoSEQ multiplex PCR; TCRdb keeps only in-frame clonotypes and omits some of them. D and trimming come from the DNA, and the V and J calls and clone size come from that table. In the table there are about 23,000 clones, 95% to 98% of which are singletons. The chain couples TRBV30 to TRBJ2-5, with D tentatively TRBD2 (5 bases). The sequenced sample was conventional CD4+ T cells sorted from PBMCs. The sequence was collected from a human donor with AIRE deficiency. CDR3 DNA sequence: TGTGCCTGGAGTGGTCCCGTTTTACGAGGGGAGACCCAGTACTTC. Translating gives CAWSGPVLRGETQYF. The variable domain in full, with the rest retrieved from reference TRBV30 and TRBJ2-5, is SQTIHQWPATLVQPVGSPLSLECTVEGTSNPNLYWYRQAAGRGLQLLFYSVGIGQISSEVPQNLSASRPQDRQFILSSKKLLLSDSGFYLCAWSGPVLRGETQYFGPGTRLLVL.